This TCR beta chain was profiled in a study of CD8+ T cells in alopecia areata. Extracted RNA was reverse transcribed into cDNA, the sequencing template. Sequencing was performed with immunoSEQ multiplex PCR; in TCRdb, only in-frame clones are kept and a portion is missing. Found here are 200,000 to 250,000 clones, 45% to 70% of them singletons; the top ten hold 4.5% to 6%. This CDR3 is built from 13 residues. V lost 2 bases to trimming and J lost 5 bases, with 10 bases between them. Germline V gene data show CDR1 as SGHDT and CDR2 as YYEEEE. Input material: CD8+ T cells sorted from blood. The TCR comes from a human donor in good health. The chain is built from TRBV5-6 and TRBJ1-1; D is uncertain. CDR3 DNA sequence: TGTGCCAGCAGCTTAGCAGCGAAGACTGAAGCTTTCTTT. As protein: CASSLAAKTEAFF.